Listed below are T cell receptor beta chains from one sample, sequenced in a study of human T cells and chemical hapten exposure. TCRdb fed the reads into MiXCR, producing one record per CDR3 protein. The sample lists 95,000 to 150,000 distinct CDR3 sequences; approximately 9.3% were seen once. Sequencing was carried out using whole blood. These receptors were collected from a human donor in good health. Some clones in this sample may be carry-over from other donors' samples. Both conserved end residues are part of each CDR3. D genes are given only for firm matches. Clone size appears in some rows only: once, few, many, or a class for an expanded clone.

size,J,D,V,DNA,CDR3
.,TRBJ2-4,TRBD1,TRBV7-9,TGTGCCAGCAGCCATCGGGACAGGCAACAGACTCAGTACTTC,CASSHRDRQQTQYF
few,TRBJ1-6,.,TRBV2,TGTGCCAGCAGGTTGGGCAGGGTGGATAATTCACCCCTCCACTTT,CASRLGRVDNSPLHF
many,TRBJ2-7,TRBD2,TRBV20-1,TGCAGTGCTAGGACTAGCGGGGCCCTCGAGCAGTACTTC,CSARTSGALEQYF
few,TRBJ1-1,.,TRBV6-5,TGTGCCAGCAAGACAGCTAACACTGAAGCTTTCTTT,CASKTANTEAFF
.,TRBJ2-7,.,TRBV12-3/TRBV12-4,TGTGCCAGCAGTGCCTCCAGGGCGTATCGGTCCCACGAGCAGTACTTC,CASSASRAYRSHEQYF
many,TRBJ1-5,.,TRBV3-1,TGTGCCAGCAGCTGGGGTTATCAGCCCCAGCATTTT,CASSWGYQPQHF
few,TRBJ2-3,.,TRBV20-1,TGCAGTGCTAGAGATGATGCGGGGCCCACAGATACGCAGTATTTT,CSARDDAGPTDTQYF
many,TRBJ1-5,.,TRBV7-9,TGTGCCAGCAGCTTAGGAGGAGACAATCAGCCCCAGCATTTT,CASSLGGDNQPQHF
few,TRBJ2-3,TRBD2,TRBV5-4,TGTGCCAGCAGCTTGGTAAGACTAGCGGGAGGAGATACGCAGTATTTT,CASSLVRLAGGDTQYF
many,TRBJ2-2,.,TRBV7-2,TGTGCCAGCAGCTCTCCACGGGACGCCCGATCGTCGGGGGAGCTGTTTTTT,CASSSPRDARSSGELFF
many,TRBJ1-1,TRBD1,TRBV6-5,TGTGCCAGCAGTTACTCAGGGGGCGTATCTGAAGCTTTCTTT,CASSYSGGVSEAFF
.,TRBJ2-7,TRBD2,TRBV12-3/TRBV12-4,TGTGCCAGCACTAGCGGGAGGGGGTCCTACGAGCAGTACTTC,CASTSGRGSYEQYF
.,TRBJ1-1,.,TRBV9,TGTGCCAGCAGCGTAGGCGGGGCCCGTACTGAAGCTTTCTTT,CASSVGGARTEAFF
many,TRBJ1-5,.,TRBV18,TGTGCCAGCTCACCAAACGAAAGAACCAATCAGCCCCAGCATTTT,CASSPNERTNQPQHF
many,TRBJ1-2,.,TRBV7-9,TGTGCCAGCAGCCCAAGTGAAGAGGGGAAAGGCTACACCTTC,CASSPSEEGKGYTF
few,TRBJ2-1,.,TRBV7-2,TGTGCCAGCAGCCCACATTCGAGCTCCTACAATGAGCAGTTCTTC,CASSPHSSSYNEQFF